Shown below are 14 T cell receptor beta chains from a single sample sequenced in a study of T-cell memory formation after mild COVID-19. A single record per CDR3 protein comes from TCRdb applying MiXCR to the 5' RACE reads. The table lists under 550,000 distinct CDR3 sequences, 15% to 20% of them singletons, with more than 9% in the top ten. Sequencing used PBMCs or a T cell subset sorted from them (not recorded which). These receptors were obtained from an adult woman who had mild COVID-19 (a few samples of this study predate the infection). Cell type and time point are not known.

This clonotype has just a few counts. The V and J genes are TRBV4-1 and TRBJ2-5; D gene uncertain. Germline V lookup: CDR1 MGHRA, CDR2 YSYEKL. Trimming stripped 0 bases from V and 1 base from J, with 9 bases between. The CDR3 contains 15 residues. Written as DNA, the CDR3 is TGCGCCAGCAGCCAAGAGCTCGGGTTCCAAGAGACCCAGTACTTC. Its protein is CASSQELGFQETQYF.

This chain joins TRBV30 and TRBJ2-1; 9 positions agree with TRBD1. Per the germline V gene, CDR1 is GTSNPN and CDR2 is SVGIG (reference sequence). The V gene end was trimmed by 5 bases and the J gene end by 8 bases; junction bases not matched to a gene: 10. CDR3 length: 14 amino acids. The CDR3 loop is CAWYPGQGHHEQFF. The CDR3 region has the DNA TGTGCCTGGTACCCGGGACAGGGCCACCATGAGCAGTTCTTC.

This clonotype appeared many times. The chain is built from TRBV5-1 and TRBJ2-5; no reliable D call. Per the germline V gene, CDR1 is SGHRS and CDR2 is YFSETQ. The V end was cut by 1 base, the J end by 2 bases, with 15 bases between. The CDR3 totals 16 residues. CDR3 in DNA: TGCGCCAGCAGCTTGATCCCAGCGACGAGACAAGAGACCCAGTACTTC. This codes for CASSLIPATRQETQYF.

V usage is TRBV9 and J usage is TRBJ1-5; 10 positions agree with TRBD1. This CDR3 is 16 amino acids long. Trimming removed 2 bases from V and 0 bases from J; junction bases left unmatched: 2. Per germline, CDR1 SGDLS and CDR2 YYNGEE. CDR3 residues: CASSVRDRGSNQPQHF. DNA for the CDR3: TGTGCCAGCAGCGTCCGGGACAGGGGTAGCAATCAGCCCCAGCATTTT.

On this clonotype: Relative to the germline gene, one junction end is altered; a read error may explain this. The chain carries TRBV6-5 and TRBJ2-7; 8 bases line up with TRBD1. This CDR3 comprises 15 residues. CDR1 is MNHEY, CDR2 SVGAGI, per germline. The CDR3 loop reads CASSSTGGRYYEQYF. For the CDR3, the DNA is TGTGCCAGCAGTTCCACAGGGGGGCGATACTACGAGCAATACTTC.

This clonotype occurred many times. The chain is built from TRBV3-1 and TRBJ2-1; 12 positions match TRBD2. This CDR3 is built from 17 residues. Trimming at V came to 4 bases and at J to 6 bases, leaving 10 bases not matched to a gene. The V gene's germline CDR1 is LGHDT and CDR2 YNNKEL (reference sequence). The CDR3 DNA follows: TGTGCCAGCAGCCCACTAGCCTTACTAGCGGGGGGCAATGAGCAGTTCTTC. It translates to CASSPLALLAGGNEQFF.

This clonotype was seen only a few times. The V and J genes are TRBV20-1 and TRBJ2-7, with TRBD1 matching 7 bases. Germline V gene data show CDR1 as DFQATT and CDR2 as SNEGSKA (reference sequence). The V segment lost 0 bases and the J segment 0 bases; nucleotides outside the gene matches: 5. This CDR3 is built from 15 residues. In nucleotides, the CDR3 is TGCAGTGCTAGAGATACCCCAGGGGGCTCCTACGAGCAGTACTTC. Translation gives CSARDTPGGSYEQYF.

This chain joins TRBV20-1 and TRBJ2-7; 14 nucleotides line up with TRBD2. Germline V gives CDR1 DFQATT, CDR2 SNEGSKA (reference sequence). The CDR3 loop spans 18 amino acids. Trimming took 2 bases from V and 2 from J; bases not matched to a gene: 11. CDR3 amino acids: CSARFSPGLAGDPYEQYF. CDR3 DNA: TGCAGTGCTAGATTTTCCCCGGGACTAGCGGGAGATCCCTACGAGCAGTACTTC.

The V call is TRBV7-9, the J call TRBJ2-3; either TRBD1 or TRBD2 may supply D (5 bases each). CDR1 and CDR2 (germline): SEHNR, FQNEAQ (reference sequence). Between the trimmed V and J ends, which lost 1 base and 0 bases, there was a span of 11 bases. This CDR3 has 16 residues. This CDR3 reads CASSLGPGRSTDTQYF. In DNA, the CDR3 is TGTGCCAGCAGCTTAGGACCGGGACGGAGCACAGATACGCAGTATTTT.

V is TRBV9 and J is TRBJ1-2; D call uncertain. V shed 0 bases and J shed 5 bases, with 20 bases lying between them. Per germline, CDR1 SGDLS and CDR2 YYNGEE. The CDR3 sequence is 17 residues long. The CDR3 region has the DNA TGTGCCAGCAGCGTAGGAATCGGGCAGACCCCTGGGTATGGCTACACCTTC. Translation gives CASSVGIGQTPGYGYTF.

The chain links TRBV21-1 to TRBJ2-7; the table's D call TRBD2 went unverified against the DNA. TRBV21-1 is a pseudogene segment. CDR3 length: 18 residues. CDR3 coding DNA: TGTGCCAGCAGCTCTCCCCGCCTAGCGGGAAATAGCTCCTACGAGCAGTACTTC. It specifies CASSSPRLAGNSSYEQYF.

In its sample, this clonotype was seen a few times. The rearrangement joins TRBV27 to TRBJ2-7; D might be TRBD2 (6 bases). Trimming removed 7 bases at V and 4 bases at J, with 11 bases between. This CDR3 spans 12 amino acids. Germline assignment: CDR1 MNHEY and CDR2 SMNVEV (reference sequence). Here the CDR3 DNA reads TGTGCCAGCAAAACGGGAGCTTACGAGCAGTACTTC. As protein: CASKTGAYEQYF.

The CDR3 sequence: CASSPIPRNTEAFF. The CDR3 nucleotides read TGTGCCAGCTCACCAATCCCCAGGAACACTGAAGCTTTCTTT. The chain employs TRBV18 and TRBJ1-1; D remains unclear. Germline CDR1 is KGHSH and CDR2 is LQKENI. This CDR3 comprises 14 residues. V lost 2 bases and J lost 1, with 8 bases in between.

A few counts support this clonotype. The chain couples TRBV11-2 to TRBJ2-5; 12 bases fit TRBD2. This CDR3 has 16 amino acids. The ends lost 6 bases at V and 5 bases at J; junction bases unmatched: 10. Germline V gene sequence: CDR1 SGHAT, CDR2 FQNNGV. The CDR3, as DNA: TGTGCCAGCAGTCTAGCGGGGGGGCGATTCCTGGAGACCCAGTACTTC. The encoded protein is CASSLAGGRFLETQYF.